The rows below give T cell receptor beta chains drawn from one sample of a study of cytomegalovirus exposure and HLA in healthy donors. Produced via immunoSEQ multiplex PCR; TCRdb's table is partial and in-frame only. The top ten clones hold around 11% of a sample with some 130,000 clones, roughly four fifths of them seen once. The sequencing input was PBMCs. These receptor sequences come from a male donor in good health and CMV-seropositive. Each CDR3 is given with its conserved first and last residue. The order of the fields is V gene, J gene, clone size, D gene, CDR3 protein, CDR3 DNA. The D gene is left open where the match is weak. Clone size is not always given. Where it is, it says once, few, many or a class for expanded clones.

>TRBV4-3|TRBJ2-3|few|-
CASSQPGAGTDTQYF
TGCGCCAGCAGCCAACCTGGGGCCGGCACAGATACGCAGTATTTT
>TRBV5-6|TRBJ1-1|few|TRBD1
CASSLTGGTEAFF
TGTGCCAGCAGCTTAACAGGGGGCACTGAAGCTTTCTTT
>TRBV5-6|TRBJ2-1|-|-
CASSFGLKDDNEQFF
TGTGCCAGCAGCTTCGGACTCAAAGATGACAATGAGCAGTTCTTC
>TRBV21-1|TRBJ2-7|-|-
CASSSKSGPNSYEQYF
TGTGCCAGCAGCTCGAAGAGTGGGCCCAACTCCTACGAGCAGTACTTC
>TRBV11-2|TRBJ2-3|-|-
CASSPGGGLLTDTQYF
TGTGCCAGCAGCCCCGGCGGTGGACTACTCACAGATACGCAGTATTTT
>TRBV1|TRBJ2-7|-|-
CTSSQDSATSGNSYEQYF
TGCACCAGCAGCCAAGATTCCGCGACTAGCGGGAACTCCTACGAGCAGTACTTC
>TRBV4-3|TRBJ1-1|-|-
CASSHQQGDTEAFF
TGCGCCAGCAGCCACCAACAGGGAGACACTGAAGCTTTCTTT
>TRBV7-3|TRBJ2-1|-|-
CASSLKGGAEQFF
TGTGCCAGCAGCTTAAAAGGGGGGGCTGAGCAGTTCTTC
>TRBV5-1|TRBJ2-1|-|TRBD2
CASSLVGGRARDEQFF
TGCGCCAGCAGCTTGGTCGGCGGGAGGGCTAGGGATGAGCAGTTCTTC
>TRBV11-1|TRBJ1-2|-|-
CASSSGPIGVRGYTF
TGTGCCAGCAGCTCAGGGCCCATTGGGGTCCGGGGCTACACCTTC
>TRBV11-2|TRBJ2-3|-|-
CASRISSGTDTQYF
TGTGCCAGCAGAATAAGTAGCGGCACAGATACGCAGTATTTT
>TRBV2|TRBJ2-7|few|TRBD1
CASSYSILDRGQYEQYF
TGTGCCAGCAGTTACTCGATTCTGGACAGGGGGCAATACGAGCAGTACTTC
>TRBV27|TRBJ2-7|-|TRBD2
CASSRAGGPIYEQYF
TGTGCCAGCAGTCGAGCGGGAGGGCCAATCTACGAGCAGTACTTC